This TCR beta chain was captured by sequencing in a study of T cell responses to AZD1222 COVID-19 vaccine. Study results and limitations: The sample set comprised mostly white British donors with more females, and clonal diversity was possibly underestimated. Spike-specific TCR breadth and depth grew following two AZD1222 doses. The reported proportion of spike-specific TCRs targeting unmutated variant regions was nearly half.

The method was immunoSEQ multiplex PCR; TCRdb's version includes in-frame clones alone and lacks a portion of them. Of some 200,000 clones in the sample, less than 95% were seen once. As concerns this clone: Its antigen is undetermined.

Looked up from germline, CDR1 is LGHNA and CDR2 is YNFKEQ. The ends were cut back, 1 base at V and 8 bases at J, with 6 bases in the middle. CDR3 length: 11 residues. The chain joins TRBV4-2 to TRBJ2-7; D uncertain. Source: peripheral blood, taken 28 days after the second dose of the MenACWY control vaccine. The receptor's source is an adult who received the MenACWY meningococcal vaccine as a control. The CDR3 protein is CASSQGDQQYF. The CDR3, as DNA: TGTGCCAGCAGCCAAGGAGACCAGCAGTACTTC.